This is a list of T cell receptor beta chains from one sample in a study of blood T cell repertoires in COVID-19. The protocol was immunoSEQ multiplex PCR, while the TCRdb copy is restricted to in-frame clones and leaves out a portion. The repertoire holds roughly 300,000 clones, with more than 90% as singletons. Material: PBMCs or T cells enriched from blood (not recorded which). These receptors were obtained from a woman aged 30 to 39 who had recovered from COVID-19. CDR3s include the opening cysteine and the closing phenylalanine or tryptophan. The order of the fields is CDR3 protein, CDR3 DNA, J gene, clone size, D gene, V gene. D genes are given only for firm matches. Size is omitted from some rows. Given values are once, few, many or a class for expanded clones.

CASSPGTGDGNTIYF | TGTGCCAGCAGCCCCGGGACAGGCGATGGAAACACCATATATTTT | TRBJ1-3 | NA | TRBD1 | TRBV7-9
CASSRTSGRVEDTQYF | TGTGCCAGCAGCCGTACTAGCGGGCGAGTAGAAGATACGCAGTATTTT | TRBJ2-3 | once | TRBD2 | TRBV7-2
CASSPGLGADTQYF | TGTGCCAGCTCTCCGGGACTAGGCGCAGATACGCAGTATTTT | TRBJ2-3 | NA | TRBD2 | TRBV18
CASSSTGTYGYTF | TGCGCCAGCAGCTCTACAGGGACCTATGGCTACACCTTC | TRBJ1-2 | NA | NA | TRBV5-1
CASRGRGQIYGYTF | TGTGCCAGCAGGGGCCGGGGACAGATCTATGGCTACACCTTC | TRBJ1-2 | NA | TRBD1 | TRBV28
CASSQGLSLYEQFF | TGTGCCAGCAGCCAAGGGTTATCACTATACGAGCAGTTCTTC | TRBJ2-1 | NA | NA | TRBV3-1/TRBV3-2
CASSLQAYNSPLHF | TGTGCCAGCAGCTTGCAGGCCTATAATTCACCCCTCCACTTT | TRBJ1-6 | NA | NA | TRBV5-4
CASSLHRGETQYF | TGTGCCAGCAGTTTGCACAGGGGTGAGACCCAGTACTTC | TRBJ2-5 | NA | TRBD1 | TRBV12-3/TRBV12-4
CASSHTTRPGTERF | TGTGCCAGCAGCCACACAACGAGGCCGGGGACAGAGCGATTC | TRBJ2-7 | once | TRBD1 | TRBV7-9
CASTDRGSGNTIYF | TGTGCCAGCACCGACCGGGGCTCTGGAAACACCATATATTTT | TRBJ1-3 | NA | NA | TRBV7-9
CASSPLFTTSGTSYEQYF | TGTGCCAGCAGTCCCTTATTCACGACTAGCGGGACGTCCTACGAGCAGTACTTC | TRBJ2-7 | NA | TRBD2 | TRBV28
CASSTDRDNIYNEQFF | TGTGCCAGCAGTACGGACAGGGACAATATATACAATGAGCAGTTCTTC | TRBJ2-1 | NA | TRBD1 | TRBV27
CASSQDLEGALGEQYF | TGTGCCAGCAGCCAAGATTTGGAGGGGGCCCTGGGCGAGCAGTACTTC | TRBJ2-7 | NA | NA | TRBV4-2
CAASGLSGNTIYF | TGTGCCGCCTCAGGCCTTAGTGGAAACACCATATATTTT | TRBJ1-3 | NA | NA | TRBV3-1/TRBV3-2
CASSQGTATEAFF | TGTGCCAGCAGTCAAGGGACAGCCACTGAAGCTTTCTTT | TRBJ1-1 | NA | TRBD1 | TRBV28
CASRTGTSGNNEQFF | TGTGCCAGCAGGACCGGGACTAGCGGCAACAATGAGCAGTTCTTC | TRBJ2-1 | NA | TRBD2 | TRBV7-3
CASSTVPGQGGTQYF | TGTGCCAGTAGTACCGTCCCGGGACAGGGTGGGACGCAGTATTTT | TRBJ2-3 | NA | TRBD1 | TRBV19
CASSLGTSGSPGELFF | TGTGCCAGCAGCCTCGGGACTAGCGGGAGTCCCGGGGAGCTGTTTTTT | TRBJ2-2 | NA | TRBD2 | TRBV11-3
CASSYASDYYNEQFF | TGTGCCAGCAGTTACGCCAGTGACTACTACAATGAGCAGTTCTTC | TRBJ2-1 | NA | NA | TRBV6-5
CASWTRADTQYF | TGTGCCAGCTGGACTAGAGCAGATACGCAGTATTTT | TRBJ2-3 | NA | TRBD2 | TRBV28
CASRRDSFSGANVLTF | TGTGCCAGCAGACGGGACAGCTTCTCTGGGGCCAACGTCCTGACTTTC | TRBJ2-6 | NA | TRBD1 | TRBV11-3
CASSGQAINEKLFF | TGTGCCAGCAGCGGACAGGCCATTAATGAAAAACTGTTTTTT | TRBJ1-4 | NA | NA | TRBV9
CASSSGPGQVLNEQFF | TGTGCCAGCAGTTCCGGACCGGGACAGGTGTTGAATGAGCAGTTCTTC | TRBJ2-1 | NA | TRBD1 | TRBV6-2/TRBV6-3
CSVHRVLDTEAFF | TGCAGCGTGCACAGGGTTTTGGACACTGAAGCTTTCTTT | TRBJ1-1 | NA | NA | TRBV29-1
CASSSDSLNTEAFF | TGTGCCAGCAGCTCGGACAGTTTGAACACTGAAGCTTTCTTT | TRBJ1-1 | once | NA | TRBV7-3
CASSSDRGWGQPQHF | TGTGCCAGCAGTTCTGACAGGGGCTGGGGTCAGCCCCAGCATTTT | TRBJ1-5 | NA | TRBD1 | TRBV6-5
CASSSLQGAGRTGELFF | TGTGCCAGCAGCTCCCTACAGGGGGCCGGGAGAACCGGGGAGCTGTTTTTT | TRBJ2-2 | NA | TRBD1 | TRBV11-3
CASSPAGMNTEAFF | TGTGCCAGCTCACCGGCGGGAATGAACACTGAAGCTTTCTTT | TRBJ1-1 | NA | NA | TRBV18
CASSRGGMGHEQYF | TGTGCCAGTTCCAGAGGAGGGATGGGCCACGAGCAGTACTTC | TRBJ2-7 | NA | NA | TRBV19
CASSISRREGTEAFF | TGTGCCAGTAGTATATCCCGGAGGGAGGGAACTGAAGCTTTCTTT | TRBJ1-1 | NA | NA | TRBV19
CSVEDQGQAVQGTQYF | TGCAGCGTTGAAGATCAAGGACAGGCCGTGCAGGGTACGCAGTATTTT | TRBJ2-3 | NA | TRBD1 | TRBV29-1
CASSFLAGGDTQYF | TGTGCCAGCAGTTTTTTAGCGGGAGGTGATACGCAGTATTTT | TRBJ2-3 | NA | TRBD2 | TRBV27